Below are 10 T cell receptor beta chains sequenced from a single sample in a study of type 1 and type 2 diabetes patients (dated by TCRdb to 2016 to 2017). The run used an Illumina MiSeq. Genomic DNA from sorted T cell subsets was used as template for TCRbeta CDR3 amplification. The TCRbeta CDR3 region was amplified by multiplex PCR using 30 forward and 13 reverse primers. The public reads were reanalyzed by TCRdb: fastp trimming at Q25, MiXCR alignment, in-frame beta chains only. Rows are unified per CDR3 protein, each entry keeping the most common DNA and genes. The table for this sample lists some 250,000 distinct CDR3 sequences; roughly 48% of them were counted only once. The ten biggest clones cover approximately 15% of the sample. Sample: peripheral blood mononuclear cells (PBMCs). These receptors were taken from a young man with type 2 diabetes.

CDR3 sequence: CASIRNTEAFF. The CDR3, as DNA: TGTGCCAGCATTAGGAACACTGAAGCTTTCTTT. The V and J genes are TRBV6-1 and TRBJ1-1; D ambiguous. This CDR3 has 11 amino acids. Germline loops: CDR1 MNHNS, CDR2 SASEGT. V lost 7 bases and J 1 base, leaving 4 bases between the germline ends.

In this sample, this clonotype turned up many times. The chain links TRBV30 to TRBJ2-7; the D is unclear. V gave up 0 bases and J gave up 0 bases, with 0 bases separating them. The CDR3 length is 11 residues. The germline CDR1 and CDR2 sequences are GTSNPN and SVGIG (reference sequence). The CDR3 here is CAWSVSYEQYF. In DNA form, the CDR3 reads TGTGCCTGGAGTGTCTCCTACGAGCAGTACTTC.

The chain carries TRBV2 and TRBJ2-7; maybe TRBD2 (6 bases). Trimming shortened V by 4 bases and J by 3 bases, and 28 bases separated the two germline ends. The CDR3 extends over 19 amino acids. Germline CDR1 reads SNHLY; CDR2 reads FYNNEI. The CDR3 DNA sequence: TGTGCCAGCAGTGTTTTCCCCCTTATGGTCGGCGGGAACGACTACGAGCAGTACTTC. Protein sequence: CASSVFPLMVGGNDYEQYF.

The rearrangement links TRBV30 to TRBJ1-2, with no clear D. This CDR3 region has 15 residues. V dropped 0 bases and J dropped 5 bases, with 16 bases sitting between them. Per the germline V gene, CDR1 is GTSNPN and CDR2 is SVGIG (reference sequence). CDR3 protein: CAWSVENRLSYGYTF. The DNA for the CDR3 is TGTGCCTGGAGTGTCGAGAACAGATTATCGTATGGCTACACCTTC.

This clonotype has just a few counts. The chain has TRBV5-1 and TRBJ2-7; D remains unclear. V gave up 2 bases and J gave up 2 bases, with 8 bases separating them. CDR3 length equals 13 residues. Germline V gene data show CDR1 as SGHRS and CDR2 as YFSETQ. CDR3 amino acids: CASSLDTAYEQYF. CDR3 in DNA: TGCGCCAGCAGCTTAGACACGGCCTACGAGCAGTACTTC.

The V gene is TRBV12-5, the J gene TRBJ2-5, with 11 bases that match TRBD1. The CDR3 sequence is 16 residues long. Germline V gene sequence: CDR1 LGHNT, CDR2 FRNRAP. Trimming at V came to 4 bases and at J to 1 base, leaving 5 bases not matched to a gene. The DNA of the CDR3 is TGTGCTAGTGGTTCCTCGGACAGGGGGCCCCAAGAGACCCAGTACTTC. As protein: CASGSSDRGPQETQYF.

The chain joins TRBV7-3 to TRBJ1-1, with no clear D. Trimming shortened V by 5 bases and J by 4 bases, and 11 bases separated the two germline ends. The CDR3 is made up of 13 amino acids. The germline gives CDR1 SGHTA, CDR2 FQGTGA. The CDR3 DNA sequence: TGTGCCAGCAGCCTCTATGGGAGCACTGAAGCTTTCTTT. Its translation: CASSLYGSTEAFF.

The sample holds a few counts of this clonotype. The chain carries TRBV11-3 and TRBJ2-7; 8 bases are shared with TRBD2. Looked up from germline, CDR1 is SGHNT and CDR2 is YENEEA. The CDR3 sequence is 15 residues long. V lost 2 bases, J lost 2 bases, and 5 bases stayed unmatched. This CDR3 is CASSLRAGGAYEQYF. The CDR3 DNA reads as TGTGCCAGCAGCTTAAGGGCGGGGGGTGCCTACGAGCAGTACTTC.

This clonotype was observed a few times. CDR3 loop: CASSLSLVGALGEQYF. The CDR3 DNA sequence: TGTGCCAGCAGTCTGTCCCTAGTGGGCGCTTTAGGAGAGCAGTACTTC. The genes are TRBV28 and TRBJ2-7; D call uncertain. The CDR3 covers 16 residues. V was pared by 5 bases and J by 7 bases, with 24 bases between. Germline V CDR1 and CDR2: MDHEN, SYDVKM.

Points on this clonotype: The final CDR3 position lacks the conserved phenylalanine or tryptophan, pointing to a likely read error. The CDR3 loop is CASSQGPGQETQYL. CDR3 DNA: TGTGCCAGCAGCCAGGGCCCCGGACAAGAGACCCAGTACCTC. The V and J genes are TRBV7-3 and TRBJ2-5, with a possible D match to TRBD1 (5 bases). Germline values: CDR1 SGHTA, CDR2 FQGTGA. The CDR3 extends over 14 amino acids. V was shortened by 5 bases and J by 2 bases, with 12 bases between the two germline ends.